The clone carrying this T cell receptor beta chain showed up just a few times. These data come from a study of blood T cell repertoires in COVID-19. Study overall: From the United States, Italy and Spain came samples of acute and convalescent COVID-19.

This CDR3 comprises 13 residues. The germline V gene has CDR1 MNHEY and CDR2 SVGEGT. Trimming took off 0 bases at V and 6 bases at J, with 7 bases between the two ends. In the study's own analysis: Amplifying reference gene primers gave estimates of nucleated cell counts. TCRdb keeps only in-frame clones here, not all; method: immunoSEQ multiplex PCR. That table is the source of V, J and clone size, and D and trimming were worked out from the DNA. The data contain about 140,000 clones, 84% of them singletons. The source of this sequence is a human donor in a cohort sampled during active COVID-19. Sequencing was done on a sample of peripheral blood. J is TRBJ2-3 and V is TRBV6-2 or TRBV6-3, with D hard to call. The CDR3 DNA reads as TGTGCCAGCAGTTACTCCTCCGCGGATACGCAGTATTTT. It yields the protein CASSYSSADTQYF.